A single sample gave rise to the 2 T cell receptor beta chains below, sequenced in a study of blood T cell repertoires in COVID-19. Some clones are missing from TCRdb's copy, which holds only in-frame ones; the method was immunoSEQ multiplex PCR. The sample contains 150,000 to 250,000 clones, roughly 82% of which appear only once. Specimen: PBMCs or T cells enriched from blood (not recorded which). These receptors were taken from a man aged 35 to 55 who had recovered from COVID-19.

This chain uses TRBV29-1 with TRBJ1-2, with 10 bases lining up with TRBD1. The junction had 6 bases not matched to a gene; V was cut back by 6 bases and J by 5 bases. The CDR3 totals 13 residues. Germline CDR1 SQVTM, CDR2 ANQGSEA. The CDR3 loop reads CSVRDRGYYGYTF. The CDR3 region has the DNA TGCAGCGTAAGGGACAGGGGCTATTATGGCTACACCTTC.

The CDR3 bases are TGTGCCAGCAGTTACTCAGGAGCAGCGAACACTGAAGCTTTCTTT. Translated, it gives CASSYSGAANTEAFF. The J gene is TRBJ1-1, the V gene TRBV6-2 or TRBV6-3; D is uncertain. The CDR3 is 15 residues long. V was trimmed by 0 bases and J by 1 base, leaving 9 bases between them. The germline CDR1 and CDR2 sequences are MNHEY and SVGEGT.